A single T cell receptor (beta chain) is shown here with its context. TCRdb called the 5' RACE reads again in MiXCR, with one record for every CDR3 protein. The sample consists of roughly 120,000 distinct CDR3 sequences, roughly 18% of them appearing once. This sample stems from a study of human T cells and chemical hapten exposure. The starting material, unfractionated whole blood, was used for total RNA extraction. The CDR3 covers 18 residues. The germline V gene has CDR1 SGHRS and CDR2 YFSETQ. Trimming at V came to 4 bases and at J to 4 bases, leaving 11 bases not matched to a gene. This chain joins TRBV5-1 and TRBJ2-3; 14 nucleotides line up with TRBD2. The clonotype comes from a human donor in good health. The CDR3 nucleotides read TGCGCCAGCAGCGGAGGGACTAGCGGGAGTAGTGGGGCAGATACGCAGTATTTT. This sequence encodes CASSGGTSGSSGADTQYF. The whole variable domain, remainder taken from reference TRBV5-1 and TRBJ2-3, is KAGVTQTPRYLIKTRGQQVTLSCSPISGHRSVSWYQQTPGQGLQFLFEYFSETQRNKGNFPGRFSGRQFSNSRSEMNVSTLELGDSALYLCASSGGTSGSSGADTQYFGPGTRLTVL.